This T cell receptor beta chain was captured by sequencing in a study of blood T cells in healthy people across ages (dated by TCRdb to between 2015 and 2016). About the investigation overall: Template switching captured roughly one uniquely barcoded TCR beta cDNA molecule per two T cells in model experiments. To avoid experimental bias, donors of different ages were spread randomly across the sequencing lanes. Using deep sequencing normalized with unique cDNA molecular identifiers, the study measured how TCR beta repertoire diversity changes with age. Donors were grouped into four age groups: young (average approximately 16 years), middle-aged (39), aged (roughly 67) and long-lived (less than 85). The study analyzed two additional independent replicas of 1 million unique cDNA reads from the same blood draw for two donors, one aged 18 to 29 and one aged 80 or older.

This clonotype has just a few counts. Its antigen is unknown. Base qualities are not at hand, and no much larger clone is one base apart. Systemically healthy Caucasian individuals from Russia, approximately 39 in total and aged roughly 6 to 100 years, were included as donors. Ten milliliters of peripheral blood were collected from each donor into EDTA-treated Vacutainer tubes. Ficoll-Paque density-gradient centrifugation was used to isolate PBMCs, with at least 6.5 million per sample. Total RNA was extracted from PBMCs with Trizol reagent, with at least 6 micrograms obtained per sample. For every donor, an aliquot of PBMCs went through flow cytometry to measure the percentages of naive CD45RAhigh/CD27high T cells. Here is what the overall study found, with its caveats: Donor CMV infection status was unknown, potentially confounding age-related changes in expanded clonotypes. Compared with the aged group, the long-lived group had more naive CD4+ T cells, fewer expanded clones and increased TCR diversity, a pattern suggesting age selection. Estimates of total diversity from one million sequenced T cells were regarded as lower bounds and underestimates. Because profiling used bulk unsorted PBMCs, naive and antigen-experienced compartments could not be compared conclusively. As age increased, observed TCR beta diversity per million T cells dropped in a roughly linear way, and a significant reduction was already evident by age 40. A strong correlation was found between observed TCR beta diversity and the percentage of naive T cells measured by flow cytometry.

The germline V gene yields ENHRY for CDR1 and SYGVKD for CDR2. The junction shows trimming of 6 bases on V and 4 bases on J, plus 13 bases between the germline ends. The CDR3 covers 14 residues, taking in both the cysteine and the phenylalanine. The read is trimmed to its CDR3 DNA, 42 bases read in frame from base 1. Library generation was performed with 5' RACE. Sequencing was carried out with an Illumina HiSeq 2500. A second PCR of roughly 6 to 11 cycles was run with a J-beta primer mix and a sample-barcoded 5' primer. A unique molecular identifier was introduced onto each TCR beta cDNA molecule by a template-switch 5' adaptor carrying 12 random nucleotides. Each sample yielded at least 2.5 million CDR3-containing paired-end reads. The Mint cDNA synthesis kit, primed by a TRBC-specific oligonucleotide, was used to synthesize first-strand cDNA from all RNA. All cDNA was treated with uracil-DNA glycosylase and then went through a first 18-cycle PCR with the universal primers M1SS and BC2_uni_R. Processing in the source paper ran as follows. Each sample was normalized by randomly selecting 1 million high-quality reads, each carrying a distinct molecular identifier. Instead of being binned into consensus sequences, reads with shared molecular identifiers were discarded. MiTCR, run with a Q25 quality threshold and the strictest error-elimination algorithm, handled CDR3 identification, clonotype clustering and error correction. Lower-bound total TCR beta diversity was estimated with a nonparametric unseen species model using Euler transformation. The public reads were quality trimmed at Q25 with fastp and then assembled into clones with MiXCR by TCRdb, keeping productive beta chains. Under each unique CDR3 protein, matching rows form one entry showing the most common genes and DNA. The V and J calls reflect TCRdb's pipeline rather than the authors' work. The sample data list about 640,000 distinct CDR3 sequences, and around 31% of these were observed just once. About a sixth of the sample rests with the top ten.

The material sequenced was blood. The TCR originated in a woman over 75 in good health. The sequence links TRBV10-3 to TRBJ1-5; no D gene can be assigned with confidence. The CDR3 protein: CAIRDSPPNQPQHF. The DNA reads TGTGCCATCAGGGACTCCCCTCCTAATCAGCCCCAGCATTTT.